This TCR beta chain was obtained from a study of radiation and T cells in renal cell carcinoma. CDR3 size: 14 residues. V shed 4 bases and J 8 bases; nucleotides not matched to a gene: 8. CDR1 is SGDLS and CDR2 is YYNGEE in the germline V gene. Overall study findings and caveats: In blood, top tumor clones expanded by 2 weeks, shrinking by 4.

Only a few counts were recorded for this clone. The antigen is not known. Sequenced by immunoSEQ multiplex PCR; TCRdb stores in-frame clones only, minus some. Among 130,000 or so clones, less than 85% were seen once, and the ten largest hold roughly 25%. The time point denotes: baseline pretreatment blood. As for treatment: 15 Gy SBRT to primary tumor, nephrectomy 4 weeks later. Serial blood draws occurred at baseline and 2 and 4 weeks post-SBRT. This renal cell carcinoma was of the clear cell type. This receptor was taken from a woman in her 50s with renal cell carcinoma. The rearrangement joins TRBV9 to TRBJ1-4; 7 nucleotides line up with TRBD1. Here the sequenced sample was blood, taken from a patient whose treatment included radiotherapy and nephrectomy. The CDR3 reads CASSRGQGDEKLFF. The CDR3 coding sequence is TGTGCCAGCAGCAGGGGGCAGGGTGACGAAAAACTGTTTTTT.